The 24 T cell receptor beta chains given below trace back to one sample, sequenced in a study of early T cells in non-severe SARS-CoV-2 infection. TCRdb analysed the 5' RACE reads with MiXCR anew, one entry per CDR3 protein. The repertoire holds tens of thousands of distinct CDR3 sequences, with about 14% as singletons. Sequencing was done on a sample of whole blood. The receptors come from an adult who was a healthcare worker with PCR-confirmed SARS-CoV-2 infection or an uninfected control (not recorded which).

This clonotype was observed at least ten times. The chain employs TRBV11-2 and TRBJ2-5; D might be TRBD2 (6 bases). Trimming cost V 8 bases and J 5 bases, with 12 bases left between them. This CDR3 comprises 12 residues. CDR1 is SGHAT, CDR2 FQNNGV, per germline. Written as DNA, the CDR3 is TGTGCCAGCCGGCGGGACGGGGAGACCCAGTACTTC. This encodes CASRRDGETQYF.

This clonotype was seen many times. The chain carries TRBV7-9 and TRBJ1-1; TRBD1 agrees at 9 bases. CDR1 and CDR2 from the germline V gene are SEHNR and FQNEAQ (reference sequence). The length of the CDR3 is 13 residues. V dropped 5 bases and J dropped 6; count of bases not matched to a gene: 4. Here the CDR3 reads CASSARDRAEAFF. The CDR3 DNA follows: TGTGCCAGCAGCGCCCGGGACAGGGCTGAAGCTTTCTTT.

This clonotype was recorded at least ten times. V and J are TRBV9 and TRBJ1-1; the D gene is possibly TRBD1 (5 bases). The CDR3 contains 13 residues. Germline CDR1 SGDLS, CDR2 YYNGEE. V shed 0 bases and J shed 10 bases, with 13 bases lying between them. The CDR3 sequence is CASSVAGTGRAFF. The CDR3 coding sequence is TGTGCCAGCAGCGTAGCTGGGACGGGACGAGCTTTCTTT. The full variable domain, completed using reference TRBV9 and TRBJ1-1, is DSGVTQTPKHLITATGQRVTLRCSPRSGDLSVYWYQQSLDQGLQFLIQYYNGEERAKGNILERFSAQQFPDLHSELNLSSLELGDSALYFCASSVAGTGRAFFGQGTRLTVV.

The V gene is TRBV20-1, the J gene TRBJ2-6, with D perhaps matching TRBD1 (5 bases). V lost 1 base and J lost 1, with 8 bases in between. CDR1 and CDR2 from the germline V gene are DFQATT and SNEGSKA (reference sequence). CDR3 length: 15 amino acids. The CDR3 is CSARVKGSGANVLTF. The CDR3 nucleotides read TGCAGTGCTAGAGTAAAGGGGTCTGGGGCCAACGTCCTGACTTTC.

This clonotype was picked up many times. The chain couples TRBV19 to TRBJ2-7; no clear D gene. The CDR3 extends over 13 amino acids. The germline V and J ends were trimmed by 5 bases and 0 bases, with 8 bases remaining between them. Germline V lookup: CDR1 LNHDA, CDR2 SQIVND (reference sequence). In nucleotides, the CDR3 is TGTGCCAGTAGTCATGGGATCTCCTACGAGCAGTACTTC. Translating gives CASSHGISYEQYF.

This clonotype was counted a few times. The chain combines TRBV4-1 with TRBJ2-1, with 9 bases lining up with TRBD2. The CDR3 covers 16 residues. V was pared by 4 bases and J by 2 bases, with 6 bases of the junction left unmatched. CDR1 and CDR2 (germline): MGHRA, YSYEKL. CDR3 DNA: TGCGCCAGCAGCCCGGTGATAGCGGGGGCCTACAATGAGCAGTTCTTC. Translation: CASSPVIAGAYNEQFF.

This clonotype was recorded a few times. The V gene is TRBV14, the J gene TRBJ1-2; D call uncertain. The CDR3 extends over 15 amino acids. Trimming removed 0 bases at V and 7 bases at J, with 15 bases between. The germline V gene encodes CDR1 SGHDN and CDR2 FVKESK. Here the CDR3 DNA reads TGTGCCAGCAGCCAAGATGGGGTCAGAAAGAGTGGCTACACCTTC. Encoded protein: CASSQDGVRKSGYTF.

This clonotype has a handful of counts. CDR3 sequence (DNA): TGCAGTGCTAGTGCTGAGGTAGTGACTGAAGCTTTCTTT. Amino acids: CSASAEVVTEAFF. The chain couples TRBV20-1 to TRBJ1-1; D not certain. Germline V lookup: CDR1 DFQATT, CDR2 SNEGSKA (reference sequence). With 3 bases removed from V and 5 bases from J, the gap between germline ends came to 13 bases. This CDR3 contains 13 residues.

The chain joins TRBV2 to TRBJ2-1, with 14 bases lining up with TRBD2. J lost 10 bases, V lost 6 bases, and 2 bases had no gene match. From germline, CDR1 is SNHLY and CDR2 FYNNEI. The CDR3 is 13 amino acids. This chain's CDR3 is CASSGLAGGEQFF. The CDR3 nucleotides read TGTGCCAGCAGCGGACTAGCGGGGGGCGAGCAGTTCTTC. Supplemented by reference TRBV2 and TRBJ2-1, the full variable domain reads EPEVTQTPSHQVTQMGQEVILRCVPISNHLYFYWYRQILGQKVEFLVSFYNNEISEKSEIFDDQFSVERPDGSNFTLKIRSTKLEDSAMYFCASSGLAGGEQFFGPGTRLTVL.

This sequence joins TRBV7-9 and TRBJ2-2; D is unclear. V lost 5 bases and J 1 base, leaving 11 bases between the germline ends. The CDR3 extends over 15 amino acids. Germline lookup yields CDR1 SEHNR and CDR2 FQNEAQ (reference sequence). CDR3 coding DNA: TGTGCCAGCAGCCCTCCCCCCGGGAACACCGGGGAGCTGTTTTTT. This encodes CASSPPPGNTGELFF.

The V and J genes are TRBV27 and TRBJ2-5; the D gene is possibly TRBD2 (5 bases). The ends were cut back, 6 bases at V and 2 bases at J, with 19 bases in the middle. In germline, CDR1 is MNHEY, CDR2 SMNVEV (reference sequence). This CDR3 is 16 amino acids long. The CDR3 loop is CASSLRRNPSQETQYF. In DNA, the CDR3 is TGTGCCAGCAGCCTCCGGAGGAACCCCTCTCAAGAGACCCAGTACTTC.

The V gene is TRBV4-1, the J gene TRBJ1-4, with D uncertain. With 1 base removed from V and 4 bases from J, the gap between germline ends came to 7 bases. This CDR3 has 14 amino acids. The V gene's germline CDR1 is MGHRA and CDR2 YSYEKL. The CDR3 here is CASSQGIHNEKLFF. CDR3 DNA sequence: TGCGCCAGCAGCCAAGGCATCCATAATGAAAAACTGTTTTTT.

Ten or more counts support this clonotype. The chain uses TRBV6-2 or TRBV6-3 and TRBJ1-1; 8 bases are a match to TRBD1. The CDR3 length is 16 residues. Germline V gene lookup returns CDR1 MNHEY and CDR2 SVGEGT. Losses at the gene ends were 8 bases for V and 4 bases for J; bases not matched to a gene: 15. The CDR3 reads CASAHPGGRGSTEAFF. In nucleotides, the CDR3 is TGTGCCAGCGCTCACCCAGGGGGCAGAGGGAGCACTGAAGCTTTCTTT.

CDR3 bases: TGCGCCAGCAGCCCGGACAGTACCTACGAGCAGTACTTC. It codes for CASSPDSTYEQYF. This rearrangement joins TRBV5-1 to TRBJ2-7; D possibly corresponds to TRBD1 (6 bases). Germline assignment: CDR1 SGHRS and CDR2 YFSETQ. V was clipped by 4 bases and J by 2 bases, with 10 bases between them. The CDR3 is 13 residues long.

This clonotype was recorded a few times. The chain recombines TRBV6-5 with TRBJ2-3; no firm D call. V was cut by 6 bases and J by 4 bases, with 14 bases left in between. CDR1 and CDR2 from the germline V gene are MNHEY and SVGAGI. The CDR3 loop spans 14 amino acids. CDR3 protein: CASSPTDGADTQYF. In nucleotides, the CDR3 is TGTGCCAGCAGCCCCACCGACGGCGCAGATACGCAGTATTTT.

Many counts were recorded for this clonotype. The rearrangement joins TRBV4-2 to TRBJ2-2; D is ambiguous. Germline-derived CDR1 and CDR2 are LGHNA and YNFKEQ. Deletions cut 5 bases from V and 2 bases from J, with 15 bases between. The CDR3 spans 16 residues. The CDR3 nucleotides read TGTGCCAGCAGCTCGCCCCGTGACACAAACACCGGGGAGCTGTTTTTT. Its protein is CASSSPRDTNTGELFF.

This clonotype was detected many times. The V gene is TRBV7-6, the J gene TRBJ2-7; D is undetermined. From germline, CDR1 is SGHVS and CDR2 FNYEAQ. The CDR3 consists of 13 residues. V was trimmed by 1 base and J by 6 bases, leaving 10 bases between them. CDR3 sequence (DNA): TGTGCCAGCAGCTTAGGGACCCCCTTCGAGCAGTACTTC. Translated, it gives CASSLGTPFEQYF. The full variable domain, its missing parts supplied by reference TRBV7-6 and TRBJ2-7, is GAGVSQSPRYKVTKRGQDVALRCDPISGHVSLYWYRQALGQGPEFLTYFNYEAQQDKSGLPNDRFSAERPEGSISTLTIQRTEQRDSAMYRCASSLGTPFEQYFGPGTRLTVT.

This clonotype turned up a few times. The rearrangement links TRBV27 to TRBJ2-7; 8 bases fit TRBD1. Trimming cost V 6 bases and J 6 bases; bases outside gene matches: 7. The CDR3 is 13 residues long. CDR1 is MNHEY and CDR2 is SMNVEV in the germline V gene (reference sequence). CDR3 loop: CASSRTGFGEQYF. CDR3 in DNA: TGTGCCAGCAGCCGGACAGGGTTTGGCGAGCAGTACTTC.

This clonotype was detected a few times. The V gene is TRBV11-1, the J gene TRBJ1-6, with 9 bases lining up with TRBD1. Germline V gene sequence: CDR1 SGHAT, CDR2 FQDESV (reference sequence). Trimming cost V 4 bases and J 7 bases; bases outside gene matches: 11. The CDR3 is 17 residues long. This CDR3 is CASSSRPPGTGNSPLHF. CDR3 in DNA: TGTGCCAGCAGCTCCCGCCCGCCGGGGACAGGGAATTCACCCCTCCACTTT.

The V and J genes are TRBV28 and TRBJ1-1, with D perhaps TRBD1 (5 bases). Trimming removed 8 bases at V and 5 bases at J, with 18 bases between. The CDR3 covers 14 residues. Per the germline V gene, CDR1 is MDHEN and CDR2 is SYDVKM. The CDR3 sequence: CASAARGGGTEAFF. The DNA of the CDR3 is TGTGCCAGCGCCGCTCGGGGCGGTGGGACTGAAGCTTTCTTT.

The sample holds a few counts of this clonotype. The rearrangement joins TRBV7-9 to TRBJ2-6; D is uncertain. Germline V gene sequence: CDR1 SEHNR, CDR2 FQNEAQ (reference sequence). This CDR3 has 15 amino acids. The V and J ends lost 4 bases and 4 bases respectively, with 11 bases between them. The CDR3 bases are TGTGCCAGCAGCTCAGTGTTGTCAGGGGCCAACGTCCTGACTTTC. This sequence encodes CASSSVLSGANVLTF.

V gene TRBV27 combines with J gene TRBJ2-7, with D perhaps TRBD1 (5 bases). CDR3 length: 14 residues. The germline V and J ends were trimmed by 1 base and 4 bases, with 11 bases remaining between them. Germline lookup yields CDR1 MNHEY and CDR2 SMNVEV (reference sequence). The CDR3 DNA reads TGTGCCAGCAGTTTATTAGGTCAGGGTTACGAGCAGTACTTC. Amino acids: CASSLLGQGYEQYF.

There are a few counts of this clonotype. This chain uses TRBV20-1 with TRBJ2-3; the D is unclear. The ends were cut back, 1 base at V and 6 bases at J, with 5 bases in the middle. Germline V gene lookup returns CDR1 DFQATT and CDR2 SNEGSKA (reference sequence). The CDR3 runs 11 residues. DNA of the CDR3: TGCAGTGCTAGAGTGGGGGATACGCAGTATTTT. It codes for CSARVGDTQYF.

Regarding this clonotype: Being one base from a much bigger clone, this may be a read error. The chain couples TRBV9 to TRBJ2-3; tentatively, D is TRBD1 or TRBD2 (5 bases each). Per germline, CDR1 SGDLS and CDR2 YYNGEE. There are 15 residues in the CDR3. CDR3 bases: TGTGCCAGCAGCGTAGGGACTTTAAGCACAGGTACGCAGTATTTT. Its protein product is CASSVGTLSTGTQYF.